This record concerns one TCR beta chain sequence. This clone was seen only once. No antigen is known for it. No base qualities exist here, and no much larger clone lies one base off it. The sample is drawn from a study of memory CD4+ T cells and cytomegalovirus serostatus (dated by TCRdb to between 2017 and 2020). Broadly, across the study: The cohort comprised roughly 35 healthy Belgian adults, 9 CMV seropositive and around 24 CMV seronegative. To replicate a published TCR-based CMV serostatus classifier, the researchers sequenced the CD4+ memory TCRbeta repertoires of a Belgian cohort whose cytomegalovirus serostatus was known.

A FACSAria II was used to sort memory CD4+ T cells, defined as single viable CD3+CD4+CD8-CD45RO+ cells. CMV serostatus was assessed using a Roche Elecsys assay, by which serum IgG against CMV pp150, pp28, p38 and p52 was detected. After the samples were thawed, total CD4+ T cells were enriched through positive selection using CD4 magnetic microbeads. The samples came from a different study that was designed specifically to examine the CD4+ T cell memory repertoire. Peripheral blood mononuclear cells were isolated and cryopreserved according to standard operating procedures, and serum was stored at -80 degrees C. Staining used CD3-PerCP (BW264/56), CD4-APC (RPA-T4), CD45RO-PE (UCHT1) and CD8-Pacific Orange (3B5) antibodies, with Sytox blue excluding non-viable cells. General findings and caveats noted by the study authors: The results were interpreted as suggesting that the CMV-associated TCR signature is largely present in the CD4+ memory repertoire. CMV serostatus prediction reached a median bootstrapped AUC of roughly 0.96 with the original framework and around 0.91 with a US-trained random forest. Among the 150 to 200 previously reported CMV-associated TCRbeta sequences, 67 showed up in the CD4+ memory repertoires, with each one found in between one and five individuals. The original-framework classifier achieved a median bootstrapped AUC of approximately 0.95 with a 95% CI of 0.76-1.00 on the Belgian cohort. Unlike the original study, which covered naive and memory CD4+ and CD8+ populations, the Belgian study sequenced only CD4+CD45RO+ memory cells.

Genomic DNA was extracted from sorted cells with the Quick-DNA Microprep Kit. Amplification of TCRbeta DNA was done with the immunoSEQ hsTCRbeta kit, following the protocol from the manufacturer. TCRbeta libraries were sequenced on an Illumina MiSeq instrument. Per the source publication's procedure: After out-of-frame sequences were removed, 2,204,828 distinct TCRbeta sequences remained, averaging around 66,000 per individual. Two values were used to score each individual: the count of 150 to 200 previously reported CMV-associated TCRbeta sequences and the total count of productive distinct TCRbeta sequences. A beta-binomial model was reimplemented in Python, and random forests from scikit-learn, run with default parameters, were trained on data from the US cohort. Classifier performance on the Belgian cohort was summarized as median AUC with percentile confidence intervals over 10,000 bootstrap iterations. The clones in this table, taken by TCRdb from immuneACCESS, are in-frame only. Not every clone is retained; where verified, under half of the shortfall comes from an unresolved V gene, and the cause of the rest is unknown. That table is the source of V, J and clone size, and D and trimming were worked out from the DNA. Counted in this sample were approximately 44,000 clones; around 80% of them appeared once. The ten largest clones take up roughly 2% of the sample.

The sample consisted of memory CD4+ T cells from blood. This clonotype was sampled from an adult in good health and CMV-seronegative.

The sequenced DNA is TGTGCCAGCAGTTTATTGGGGGCGACGGGTGAAAAACTGTTTTTT. This codes for CASSLLGATGEKLFF. In this chain, TRBV28 is recombined with TRBJ1-4; 6 matching bases give a weak D call of TRBD1. The CDR3 starts with the cysteine, ends with the phenylalanine, and has 15 residues. The read is trimmed to its CDR3 DNA, 45 bases read in frame from base 1. The trim is 1 base for V and 7 bases for J, with a gap of 13 bases between the germline ends. CDR1 and CDR2 (MDHEN, SYDVKM) derive from the germline V gene.